This T cell receptor (beta chain) comes out of a study of somatic mutations in cytotoxic T cells in rheumatoid arthritis. Whole-study context: Certain V beta antibody-stained T-cell populations, V beta1+ cells sequenced for TCRB among them, were flow-sorted to nearly 100% purity. Regarding the study as a whole: TRBV07's slight underrepresentation, observed in rheumatoid arthritis patients, lacked adjustment for multiple comparisons. Measured CD8+ T-cell clonality, a value compared between rheumatoid arthritis patients and age-matched healthy controls, did not differ significantly.

The method was immunoSEQ multiplex PCR; TCRdb's version includes in-frame clones alone and lacks a portion of them. Of roughly 7,800 clones in the sample, around 75% were seen once. To note about this clone: Its matching antigen is unknown.

V was clipped by 4 bases and J by 3 bases; unmatched bases: 8. The CDR3 has 16 amino acids. Germline CDR1 MNHNY, CDR2 SVGAGI (reference sequence). The specimen was CD8+ T cells sorted from blood. The TCR was taken from a woman aged 45-65 years in good health. The V gene is TRBV6-6, the J gene TRBJ2-3; TRBD2 aligns across 9 bases. CDR3 sequence reads: CASSFQRGVRTDTQYF. As DNA, the CDR3 is TGTGCCAGCAGTTTTCAGCGGGGGGTAAGAACAGATACGCAGTATTTT.